The clone carrying this T cell receptor (beta chain) was counted a single time. CDR1 and CDR2 (germline): MDHEN, SYDVKM. The CDR3 length is 17 residues. After removal of 5 bases from V and 0 bases from J, the junction contained 4 bases not matched to a gene. This entry comes from a study of PD-L1 blockade in urothelial cancer. Study-wide context: Bladder-origin urothelial cancer in males covered about 90% of the roughly 30 patients. Reported median T cell count for blood samples was more than 110,000.

Clones were sequenced by immunoSEQ multiplex PCR, and TCRdb holds only the in-frame ones, with some missing. The repertoire has about 17,000 clones, approximately 90% of them found once; the top ten carry about 5.6%. The sequence was collected from a man over 45 with urothelial cancer. The sequencing here drew on PBMCs, taken around atezolizumab (anti-PD-L1) treatment. V and J are TRBV28 and TRBJ2-6; 10 bases are a match to TRBD2. The CDR3 loop is CASSRTSGRSGANVLTF. The CDR3 DNA reads TGTGCCAGCAGTCGGACTAGCGGACGCTCTGGGGCCAACGTCCTGACTTTC.